This T cell receptor (beta chain) appears in the sequencing data of a study of blood T cell repertoires in COVID-19. TCRdb keeps only in-frame clones here, not all; method: immunoSEQ multiplex PCR. The sample records about 130,000 clones, around four fifths being singletons. V gave up 6 bases and J gave up 4 bases; unmatched junction bases: 17. The CDR3 loop spans 17 amino acids. Germline V CDR1 and CDR2: LNHDA, SQIVND (reference sequence). This clone was seen once. The sequenced sample consisted of peripheral blood. V usage is TRBV19 and J usage is TRBJ2-7; 8 positions agree with TRBD1. This TCR was recovered from a human donor in a cohort sampled during active COVID-19. CDR3 region: CASRGPRQGAPEYEQYF. The CDR3 DNA reads TGTGCCAGTAGGGGGCCCAGGCAGGGGGCGCCTGAATACGAGCAGTACTTC.